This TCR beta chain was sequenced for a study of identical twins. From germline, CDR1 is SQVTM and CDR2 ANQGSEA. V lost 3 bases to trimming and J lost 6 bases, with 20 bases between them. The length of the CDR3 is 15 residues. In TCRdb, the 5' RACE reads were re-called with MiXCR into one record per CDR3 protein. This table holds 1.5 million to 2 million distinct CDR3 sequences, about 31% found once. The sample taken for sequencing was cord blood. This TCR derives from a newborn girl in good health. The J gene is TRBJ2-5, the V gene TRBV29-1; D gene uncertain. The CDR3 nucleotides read TGCAGCGTTGAGTCCGCTGTTGGTTTTGGGAAGACCCAGTACTTC. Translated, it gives CSVESAVGFGKTQYF. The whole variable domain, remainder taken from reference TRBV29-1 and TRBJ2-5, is SAVISQKPSRDICQRGTSLTIQCQVDSQVTMMFWYRQQPGQSLTLIATANQGSEATYESGFVIDKFPISRPNLTFSTLTVSNMSPEDSSIYLCSVESAVGFGKTQYFGPGTRLLVL.